The source of this T cell receptor beta chain is a study of PD-L1 blockade in urothelial cancer. Study in general: Atezolizumab (1,200 mg intravenously every 3 weeks) began at some point between 2014 and 2016 for patients. Median T cell yield from blood was fewer than 150,000.

Assay used: immunoSEQ multiplex PCR; TCRdb lists only in-frame clones, some missing. The profile shows under 95,000 clones, over 80% of them singletons. Time point here: pretreatment peripheral blood. Each patient's cancer was a locally advanced or metastatic urothelial carcinoma. The ends were cut back, 0 bases at V and 6 bases at J, with 7 bases in the middle. Germline CDR1 is SGHNT and CDR2 is YYREEE (reference sequence). This CDR3 is built from 12 residues. This clone came up a few times. The clonotype comes from a man between 60 and 75 years old with urothelial cancer. The chain has TRBV5-4 and TRBJ2-7; D remains ambiguous. Material: PBMCs, obtained around atezolizumab (anti-PD-L1) treatment. CDR3 residues: CASSLAFSEQYF. The CDR3 nucleotides read TGTGCCAGCAGCTTGGCGTTTTCCGAGCAGTACTTC. The whole variable domain, filled in from reference TRBV5-4 and TRBJ2-7, reads ETGVTQSPTHLIKTRGQQVTLRCSSQSGHNTVSWYQQALGQGPQFIFQYYREEENGRGNFPPRFSGLQFPNYSSELNVNALELDDSALYLCASSLAFSEQYFGPGTRLTVT.